One sample yielded the 17 T cell receptor beta chains listed below, sequenced in a study of blood T cell repertoires in COVID-19. Clones were sequenced by immunoSEQ multiplex PCR, and TCRdb holds only the in-frame ones, with some missing. The sample consists of 290,000 or so clones, about nine tenths of them appearing once. What was sequenced was PBMCs or T cells enriched from blood (not recorded which). Receptor source: a woman under 30 who had recovered from COVID-19.

V is TRBV7-2 and J is TRBJ2-1; 8 nucleotides line up with TRBD2. This CDR3 has 13 residues. J gave up 6 bases and V 5 bases, and 3 bases lay outside the gene matches. Germline CDR1 and CDR2: SGHTA and FQGNSA. The CDR3 region has the DNA TGTGCCAGCAGCCAGAGCGGGAGCAATGAGCAGTTCTTC. Translated, it gives CASSQSGSNEQFF.

The V call is TRBV7-2, the J call TRBJ2-1; 8 nucleotides align to TRBD1. The germline V gene has CDR1 SGHTA and CDR2 FQGNSA. The CDR3 has 15 residues. The junction had 9 bases not matched to a gene; V was cut back by 3 bases and J by 8 bases. The CDR3 nucleotides are TGTGCCAGCAGCTTCAGGGACAGGTCGGTGGATGAGCAGTTCTTC. Its translation: CASSFRDRSVDEQFF.

This chain links TRBV15 with TRBJ2-3; 8 nucleotides match TRBD1. The CDR3 runs to 17 residues. V shed 1 base, J shed 0 bases, and the junction held 6 bases outside the gene matches. Germline V gene data show CDR1 as LNHNV and CDR2 as YYDKDF (reference sequence). CDR3 nucleotides: TGTGCCACCAGCAGAGTGTCAGGGGGCTTGAGCACAGATACGCAGTATTTT. Translating it yields CATSRVSGGLSTDTQYF.

This clone was observed a single time. This chain joins TRBV27 and TRBJ1-5, with a tentative D call TRBD1 (6 bases). V lost 1 base, J lost 2 bases, and 9 bases lay in between. The CDR3 totals 15 residues. Germline-derived CDR1 and CDR2 are MNHEY and SMNVEV (reference sequence). The CDR3 here is CASSLFSGGNQPQHF. The CDR3 nucleotides read TGTGCCAGCAGTTTATTTTCAGGGGGCAATCAGCCCCAGCATTTT.

The chain recombines TRBV3-1 (or the pseudogene TRBV3-2) with TRBJ1-2; D is perhaps TRBD1 (5 bases). CDR1 is LGHDT and CDR2 is YNNKEL in the germline V gene (reference sequence). The CDR3 loop spans 13 amino acids. V was shortened by 5 bases and J by 6 bases, with 13 bases between the two germline ends. CDR3 bases: TGTGCCAGCAGCTCAACCGGGGGTGATGGCTACACCTTC. This gives the protein CASSSTGGDGYTF.

The chain employs TRBV7-8 and TRBJ1-5, with a weak D call TRBD1 (6 bases). CDR1 is SGHVS and CDR2 is FQNEAQ in the germline V gene. The CDR3 length is 13 residues. The V end was cut by 2 bases, the J end by 6 bases, with 8 bases between. CDR3 loop: CASSLTGTQPQHF. The DNA for the CDR3 is TGTGCCAGCAGCTTAACAGGGACTCAGCCCCAGCATTTT.

The chain recombines TRBV28 with TRBJ1-6, with unresolved D. This CDR3 is built from 15 residues. The ends were cut back, 6 bases at V and 2 bases at J, with 11 bases in the middle. CDR1 MDHEN and CDR2 SYDVKM come from the germline V gene. The CDR3 bases are TGTGCCAGCAGGCCAGCGAGCCCCTATAATTCACCCCTCCACTTT. This sequence encodes CASRPASPYNSPLHF.

This chain connects TRBV30 to TRBJ1-2, with TRBD1 matching 8 bases. Per the germline V gene, CDR1 is GTSNPN and CDR2 is SVGIG (reference sequence). V trimming: 4 bases; J trimming: 7 bases; junction bases outside the gene matches: 11. The CDR3 covers 14 residues. The DNA of the CDR3 is TGTGCCTGGACCCGACAGGGGCGTTACGGTGGCTACACCTTC. The encoded protein is CAWTRQGRYGGYTF.

The V call is TRBV30, the J call TRBJ1-4; D possibly corresponds to TRBD1 (6 bases). V was shortened by 0 bases and J by 10 bases, with 21 bases between the two germline ends. This CDR3 has 16 residues. Germline-derived CDR1 and CDR2 are GTSNPN and SVGIG (reference sequence). The CDR3 bases are TGTGCCTGGAGTGTACAGACAGGTTCTGTACTCCGAAAACTGTTTTTT. The encoded protein is CAWSVQTGSVLRKLFF.

This clone was seen only a few times. J is TRBJ1-5 and V is TRBV2, with 7 positions matching TRBD1. Germline V gene sequence: CDR1 SNHLY, CDR2 FYNNEI. V shed 6 bases and J 5 bases; nucleotides not matched to a gene: 4. This CDR3 region has 13 residues. The chain's CDR3 is CASRRGGDQPQHF. CDR3 nucleotide sequence: TGTGCCAGCAGACGAGGGGGCGATCAGCCCCAGCATTTT.

This chain connects TRBV5-5 to TRBJ2-7; 10 nucleotides align to TRBD1. After removal of 4 bases from V and 2 bases from J, the junction contained 12 bases not matched to a gene. There are 17 residues in the CDR3. Germline-derived CDR1 and CDR2 are SGHKS and YYEKEE (reference sequence). CDR3 DNA sequence: TGTGCCAGCAGCGGGAAGACAGGGGGCGGCCCGGCCTACGAGCAGTACTTC. Protein sequence: CASSGKTGGGPAYEQYF.

The rearrangement uses TRBV7-2 and TRBJ2-2; 8 nucleotides align to TRBD2. The V gene's germline CDR1 is SGHTA and CDR2 FQGNSA. The CDR3 contains 14 residues. J was trimmed by 6 bases and V by 5 bases; bases with no gene match: 5. CDR3: CASSQGREAGELFF. The CDR3 DNA is TGTGCCAGCAGCCAGGGGCGGGAGGCCGGGGAGCTGTTTTTT.

This clone was recorded many times. V gene TRBV27 combines with J gene TRBJ1-5, with D perhaps matching TRBD1 (6 bases). There are 15 residues in the CDR3. Trimming removed 5 bases at V and 6 bases at J, with 17 bases between. The germline CDR1 and CDR2 sequences are MNHEY and SMNVEV (reference sequence). CDR3 region: CASSVTQGLGQPQHF. CDR3 DNA: TGTGCCAGCAGTGTAACACAGGGTTTGGGTCAGCCCCAGCATTTT.

This clone was found a few times. This chain joins TRBV5-1 and TRBJ2-2, with 8 nucleotides matching TRBD2. The CDR3 is made up of 16 amino acids. After removal of 4 bases from V and 4 bases from J, the junction contained 9 bases not matched to a gene. CDR1 and CDR2 (germline): SGHRS, YFSETQ. CDR3 sequence reads: CASSPGRGGFTGELFF. The CDR3 DNA reads as TGCGCCAGCAGCCCCGGCCGCGGGGGGTTCACCGGGGAGCTGTTTTTT. The full variable domain, completed using reference TRBV5-1 and TRBJ2-2, is KAGVTQTPRYLIKTRGQQVTLSCSPISGHRSVSWYQQTPGQGLQFLFEYFSETQRNKGNFPGRFSGRQFSNSRSEMNVSTLELGDSALYLCASSPGRGGFTGELFFGEGSRLTVL.

The J gene is TRBJ2-1, the V gene TRBV11-3; no reliable D call. Germline V lookup: CDR1 SGHNT, CDR2 YENEEA. Trimming took off 1 base at V and 10 bases at J, with 14 bases between the two ends. This CDR3 spans 14 amino acids. The CDR3 spells CASSLGANMREQFF. The CDR3 nucleotides are TGTGCCAGCAGCTTAGGAGCCAACATGAGGGAGCAGTTCTTC. Full variable domain (missing parts from reference TRBV11-3 and TRBJ2-1): EAGVVQSPRYKIIEKKQPVAFWCNPISGHNTLYWYLQNLGQGPELLIRYENEEAVDDSQLPKDRFSAERLKGVDSTLKIQPAELGDSAVYLCASSLGANMREQFFGPGTRLTVL.

The chain is built from TRBV5-1 and TRBJ2-3, with a possible D match to TRBD2 (6 bases). The germline V gene has CDR1 SGHRS and CDR2 YFSETQ. V was pared by 4 bases and J by 6 bases, with 15 bases between. The CDR3 has 14 residues. The CDR3 bases are TGCGCCAGCAGCATAGGGGACTCTGGGGATACGCAGTATTTT. Translation: CASSIGDSGDTQYF.

This rearrangement joins TRBV10-3 to TRBJ1-1; D may be TRBD1 (6 bases). CDR1 ENHRY and CDR2 SYGVKD come from the germline V gene. The V and J ends lost 2 bases and 8 bases respectively, with 21 bases between them. This CDR3 is built from 16 residues. Here the CDR3 reads CAISESHYGQPTEAFF. The CDR3 DNA is TGTGCCATCAGTGAGAGTCACTACGGACAGCCCACGGAAGCTTTCTTT.